A single sample is the source of the 18 T cell receptor beta chains below, sequenced in a study of blood T cell repertoires in COVID-19. Assay used: immunoSEQ multiplex PCR; TCRdb lists only in-frame clones, some missing. The data show more than 200,000 clones, about 84% seen once. Material: PBMCs or T cells enriched from blood (not recorded which). Source of these receptors: a woman between 35 and 50 years old with acute COVID-19.

The chain carries TRBV7-2 and TRBJ1-6, with D possibly matching TRBD1 (6 bases). The CDR3 extends over 15 amino acids. Trimming stripped 0 bases from V and 10 bases from J, with 13 bases between. CDR1 and CDR2 from the germline V gene are SGHTA and FQGNSA. The CDR3 nucleotides are TGTGCCAGCAGCTTAGCGCGGGGGGCAGGGTCACCCCTCCACTTT. Its translation: CASSLARGAGSPLHF.

The chain joins TRBV10-1 to TRBJ1-6; D is unresolved. Looked up from germline, CDR1 is WNHNN and CDR2 is SYGVQD (reference sequence). V was shortened by 3 bases and J by 9 bases, with 6 bases between the two germline ends. The CDR3 runs to 12 residues. This CDR3 is CASSDRVSPLHF. The CDR3 nucleotides read TGCGCCAGCAGTGATCGGGTTTCACCCCTCCACTTT.

This clone occurred once. The chain is built from TRBV14 and TRBJ2-7; TRBD2 might be the D (5 bases). CDR3 length: 15 residues. Germline CDR1 is SGHDN and CDR2 is FVKESK. Between the trimmed V and J ends, which lost 6 bases and 3 bases, there was a span of 18 bases. The CDR3 loop reads CASSLTGENYYEQYF. The CDR3 bases are TGTGCCAGCAGTCTAACCGGGGAGAATTACTACGAGCAGTACTTC.

The chain combines TRBV6-2 or TRBV6-3 with TRBJ1-1; D is ambiguous. Germline loops: CDR1 MNHEY, CDR2 SVGEGT. Trimming took 6 bases from V and 1 from J, leaving 12 bases between them. The CDR3 is 14 amino acids. The CDR3: CASRYPGGNTEAFF. The CDR3 DNA follows: TGTGCCAGCAGGTACCCCGGTGGGAACACTGAAGCTTTCTTT.

This clone came up a few times. This chain links TRBV6-5 with TRBJ1-2, with 12 bases identical to TRBD1. Trimming cost V 4 bases and J 4 bases; bases outside gene matches: 7. CDR1 MNHEY and CDR2 SVGAGI come from the germline V gene. CDR3 length equals 16 residues. The CDR3 DNA sequence: TGTGCCAGCAGTTGGGGACAGGGGGCAGTAGGCTATGGCTACACCTTC. This sequence encodes CASSWGQGAVGYGYTF.

The chain carries TRBV28 and TRBJ2-5; D may be TRBD2 (5 bases). The CDR3 length is 13 residues. Germline loops: CDR1 MDHEN, CDR2 SYDVKM. Trimming took 5 bases from V and 3 from J, leaving 10 bases between them. The CDR3 loop is CASSPPGKETQYF. The CDR3 DNA sequence: TGTGCCAGCAGTCCACCCGGGAAAGAGACCCAGTACTTC.

The V call is TRBV10-3, the J call TRBJ1-2; 9 nucleotides match TRBD1. The CDR3 totals 12 residues. Trimming at V came to 10 bases and at J to 6 bases, leaving 6 bases not matched to a gene. Germline V gene lookup returns CDR1 ENHRY and CDR2 SYGVKD. The chain's CDR3 is CASGTGINGYTF. The CDR3 region has the DNA TGTGCCAGCGGGACAGGGATCAATGGCTACACCTTC.

The chain links TRBV19 to TRBJ1-1; D may be TRBD1 (6 bases). The CDR3 is 14 residues long. Trimming cost V 4 bases and J 6 bases, with 15 bases left between them. CDR1 is LNHDA, CDR2 SQIVND, per germline (reference sequence). CDR3 coding DNA: TGTGCCAGTAGTACCAGGGGTGGAGGCGCTGAAGCTTTCTTT. Encoded protein: CASSTRGGGAEAFF. Based on the CDR3 plus reference TRBV19 and TRBJ1-1, the full variable domain is DGGITQSPKYLFRKEGQNVTLSCEQNLNHDAMYWYRQDPGQGLRLIYYSQIVNDFQKGDIAEGYSVSREKKESFPLTVTSAQKNPTAFYLCASSTRGGGAEAFFGQGTRLTVV.

The gene calls are TRBV20-1 and TRBJ1-3; D remains unclear. Looked up from germline, CDR1 is DFQATT and CDR2 is SNEGSKA (reference sequence). The CDR3 has 11 residues. V lost 0 bases to trimming and J lost 5 bases, with 2 bases between them. The CDR3 DNA reads as TGCAGTGCTAGAGACAGAAACACCATATATTTT. The encoded protein is CSARDRNTIYF.

The chain joins TRBV29-1 to TRBJ1-3; TRBD1 agrees at 8 bases. V lost 7 bases, J lost 4 bases, and 6 bases stayed unmatched. Germline assignment: CDR1 SQVTM and CDR2 ANQGSEA. The CDR3 is 13 amino acids. CDR3 in amino acids: CSADGTGGNTIYF. Here the CDR3 DNA reads TGCAGCGCCGATGGGACAGGAGGAAACACCATATATTTT.

The gene calls are TRBV5-1 and TRBJ1-1, with D possibly TRBD1 on 5 matching bases. The CDR3 is 13 residues long. Looked up from germline, CDR1 is SGHRS and CDR2 is YFSETQ. V was trimmed by 8 bases and J by 1 base, leaving 12 bases between them. The CDR3 nucleotides read TGCGCCAGTAGAGACAGCCCGAACACTGAAGCTTTCTTT. Amino acids: CASRDSPNTEAFF.

This clone appeared once. The rearrangement joins TRBV24-1 to TRBJ2-3; TRBD2 matches at 9 bases. This CDR3 is 12 amino acids long. The V gene end was trimmed by 10 bases and the J gene end by 7 bases; junction bases not matched to a gene: 5. Germline CDR1 reads KGHDR; CDR2 reads SFDVKD. The DNA of the CDR3 is TGTGCCACTAGCGGGGGTATGTATACGCAGTATTTT. It codes for CATSGGMYTQYF.

The chain is built from TRBV7-3 and TRBJ2-2; 10 bases map to TRBD1. This CDR3 has 18 amino acids. CDR1 is SGHTA, CDR2 FQGTGA, per germline. With V trimmed by 5 bases and J by 6 bases, 15 bases remained unmatched. CDR3 amino acids: CASSRDSPGTGAPGELFF. The CDR3 DNA reads as TGTGCCAGCAGCCGAGACTCCCCCGGGACAGGGGCGCCCGGGGAGCTGTTTTTT.

The rearrangement uses TRBV6-6 and TRBJ2-3; 8 positions match TRBD1. The CDR3 has 14 residues. Trimming removed 5 bases from V and 3 bases from J; junction bases left unmatched: 4. Germline lookup yields CDR1 MNHNY and CDR2 SVGAGI (reference sequence). In DNA, the CDR3 is TGTGCCAGCAGTAAAGACAGGGGAACAGATACGCAGTATTTT. Translated, it gives CASSKDRGTDTQYF.

The chain links TRBV7-3 to TRBJ2-1; D may be TRBD2 (6 bases). V lost 5 bases, J lost 7 bases, and 15 bases lay in between. Germline V gene data show CDR1 as SGHTA and CDR2 as FQGTGA. There are 14 residues in the CDR3. The CDR3 DNA reads as TGTGCCAGCAGCCGAACCGGGACTGAGAATGAGCAGTTCTTC. Its protein product is CASSRTGTENEQFF.

CDR3 sequence: CASSEGQWANSPLHF. The CDR3 DNA reads as TGTGCCAGCAGCGAAGGACAGTGGGCGAATTCACCCCTCCACTTT. The chain links TRBV9 to TRBJ1-6; a possible D gene is TRBD1 (6 bases). Per germline, CDR1 SGDLS and CDR2 YYNGEE. V was pared by 3 bases and J by 7 bases, with 14 bases between. This CDR3 region has 15 residues.

This clone has just a few counts. V usage is TRBV2 and J usage is TRBJ2-7; 9 nucleotides align to TRBD1. V lost 8 bases, J lost 0 bases, and 11 bases stayed unmatched. Germline lookup yields CDR1 SNHLY and CDR2 FYNNEI. The CDR3 sequence is 16 residues long. The DNA for the CDR3 is TGTGCCAGCTCGTCCGGGGGGACAGGGAGCTCCTACGAGCAGTACTTC. Protein sequence: CASSSGGTGSSYEQYF.

This rearrangement joins TRBV24-1 to TRBJ1-2, with D unresolved. V was trimmed by 0 bases and J by 2 bases, leaving 18 bases between them. The CDR3 has 18 amino acids. Looked up from germline, CDR1 is KGHDR and CDR2 is SFDVKD. Here the CDR3 reads CATSDLFEATDSNYGYTF. For the CDR3, the DNA is TGTGCCACCAGTGATTTGTTTGAAGCCACGGACTCAAACTATGGCTACACCTTC.